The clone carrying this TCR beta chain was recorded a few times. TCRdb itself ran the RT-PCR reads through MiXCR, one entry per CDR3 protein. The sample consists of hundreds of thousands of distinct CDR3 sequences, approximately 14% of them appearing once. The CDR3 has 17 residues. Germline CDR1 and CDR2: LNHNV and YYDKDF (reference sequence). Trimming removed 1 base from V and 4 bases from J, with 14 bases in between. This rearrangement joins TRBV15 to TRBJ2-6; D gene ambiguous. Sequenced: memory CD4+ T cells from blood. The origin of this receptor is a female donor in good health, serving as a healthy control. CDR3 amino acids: CATSRGTEVGGANVLTF. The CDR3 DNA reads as TGTGCCACCAGCAGAGGAACAGAGGTGGGAGGGGCCAACGTCCTGACTTTC.